The 13 T cell receptor beta chains listed next were all sequenced from one sample in a study of T cell responses to AZD1222 COVID-19 vaccine. Sequencing used immunoSEQ multiplex PCR; TCRdb keeps in-frame clones, though not all of them. The sample records some 90,000 clones, 80% to 90% being singletons. This specimen consisted of peripheral blood, obtained on day 0 of AZD1222 vaccination. Every receptor here comes from an adult in good health.

This chain connects TRBV7-8 to TRBJ2-5; TRBD1 matches at 11 bases. Trimming at V came to 5 bases and at J to 7 bases, leaving 3 bases not matched to a gene. There are 13 residues in the CDR3. Per germline, CDR1 SGHVS and CDR2 FQNEAQ. CDR3 nucleotides: TGTGCCAGCAGCCGGGACAGGGGGGTGACCCAGTACTTC. Translated: CASSRDRGVTQYF.

V and J are TRBV9 and TRBJ2-7; 10 nucleotides match TRBD2. The CDR3 spans 16 residues. V gave up 4 bases and J gave up 0 bases; unmatched junction bases: 7. Germline CDR1 is SGDLS and CDR2 is YYNGEE. The CDR3 DNA sequence: TGTGCCAGCAGCCCGGGGACTAGCGCGAGCTCCTACGAGCAGTACTTC. Encoded protein: CASSPGTSASSYEQYF. Full variable domain (rest looked up from reference TRBV9 and TRBJ2-7): DSGVTQTPKHLITATGQRVTLRCSPRSGDLSVYWYQQSLDQGLQFLIQYYNGEERAKGNILERFSAQQFPDLHSELNLSSLELGDSALYFCASSPGTSASSYEQYFGPGTRLTVT.

The V and J genes are TRBV30 and TRBJ2-3; D might be TRBD1 (5 bases). The germline V gene has CDR1 GTSNPN and CDR2 SVGIG (reference sequence). The V end lost 4 bases, the J end lost 2 bases, and 10 bases lay between the germline ends. This CDR3 region has 13 residues. The CDR3 DNA is TGTGCCTGGACGGTCAGGGCCACAGATACGCAGTATTTT. Amino acid sequence: CAWTVRATDTQYF.

The rearrangement uses TRBV19 and TRBJ2-2; 11 bases are shared with TRBD2. The junction had 3 bases not matched to a gene; V was cut back by 4 bases and J by 2 bases. The CDR3 consists of 16 residues. The germline gives CDR1 LNHDA, CDR2 SQIVND (reference sequence). The CDR3 DNA is TGTGCCAGTAGTAGACTAGCGGGAACCAACACCGGGGAGCTGTTTTTT. It yields the protein CASSRLAGTNTGELFF.

The chain joins TRBV15 to TRBJ2-1, with D maybe TRBD1 (5 bases). The CDR3 has 14 residues. The V end lost 0 bases, the J end lost 7 bases, and 10 bases lay between the germline ends. CDR1 and CDR2 from the germline V gene are LNHNV and YYDKDF (reference sequence). CDR3 protein: CATSRDRVRNEQFF. In DNA form, the CDR3 reads TGTGCCACCAGCAGAGACAGGGTTAGGAATGAGCAGTTCTTC.

The chain joins TRBV5-4 to TRBJ2-2; TRBD1 matches at 7 bases. CDR3 length: 15 amino acids. Germline CDR1 SGHNT, CDR2 YYREEE (reference sequence). The trim removed 3 bases at V and 3 bases at J, leaving 5 bases unmatched. The CDR3 here is CASSSETGHTGELFF. CDR3 nucleotides: TGTGCCAGCAGCTCGGAGACAGGGCACACCGGGGAGCTGTTTTTT.

This clone was seen a few times. The gene calls are TRBV5-4 and TRBJ1-4, with TRBD1 identical over 10 bases. Germline lookup yields CDR1 SGHNT and CDR2 YYREEE (reference sequence). The CDR3 extends over 13 amino acids. Germline trimming cut 4 bases from V and 8 bases from J; bases unmatched to any gene: 2. In DNA, the CDR3 is TGTGCCAGCAGCGCGGACAGGGGGGAAAAACTGTTTTTT. It specifies CASSADRGEKLFF.

The V gene is TRBV7-9, the J gene TRBJ1-1; D gene uncertain. There are 15 residues in the CDR3. The V and J ends lost 5 bases and 1 base respectively, with 14 bases between them. Germline CDR1 is SEHNR and CDR2 is FQNEAQ (reference sequence). CDR3 region: CASSPPFTKNTEAFF. As DNA, the CDR3 is TGTGCCAGCAGCCCCCCCTTTACAAAGAACACTGAAGCTTTCTTT.

The V and J genes are TRBV9 and TRBJ2-7; 9 positions agree with TRBD2. With V trimmed by 3 bases and J by 3 bases, 4 bases remained unmatched. The CDR3 has 14 amino acids. The germline V gene has CDR1 SGDLS and CDR2 YYNGEE. CDR3 loop: CASSDSGRGYEQYF. DNA for the CDR3: TGTGCCAGCAGCGATAGCGGGAGAGGCTACGAGCAGTACTTC.

This chain connects TRBV27 to TRBJ2-1; 8 bases map to TRBD2. Germline V gene sequence: CDR1 MNHEY, CDR2 SMNVEV (reference sequence). J lost 4 bases, V lost 3 bases, and 5 bases had no gene match. This CDR3 spans 15 amino acids. The CDR3 region has the DNA TGTGCCAGCAGTTTGGGGTTAGCGGGATACAATGAGCAGTTCTTC. This translates into CASSLGLAGYNEQFF.

The chain carries TRBV18 and TRBJ1-3; D is unclear. Trimming pared 3 bases from V and 4 bases from J, leaving 7 bases between. The CDR3 contains 13 residues. The germline CDR1 and CDR2 sequences are KGHSH and LQKENI. The DNA for the CDR3 is TGTGCCAGCTCACCTCAGGAGGGAAACACCATATATTTT. Translation gives CASSPQEGNTIYF.

The chain joins TRBV30 to TRBJ1-3, with D possibly being TRBD1 (5 bases). Germline V gene lookup returns CDR1 GTSNPN and CDR2 SVGIG (reference sequence). V gave up 4 bases and J gave up 0 bases, with 13 bases separating them. This CDR3 is 15 amino acids long. The DNA of the CDR3 is TGTGCCTGGACTGCATGGGGGGACTCTGGAAACACCATATATTTT. This encodes CAWTAWGDSGNTIYF. Filled out from reference TRBV30 and TRBJ1-3, the complete variable domain reads SQTIHQWPATLVQPVGSPLSLECTVEGTSNPNLYWYRQAAGRGLQLLFYSVGIGQISSEVPQNLSASRPQDRQFILSSKKLLLSDSGFYLCAWTAWGDSGNTIYFGEGSWLTVV.

The rearrangement links TRBV6-1 to TRBJ2-5; TRBD2 aligns across 11 bases. The CDR3 consists of 17 residues. V trimming: 4 bases; J trimming: 5 bases; junction bases outside the gene matches: 12. From germline, CDR1 is MNHNS and CDR2 SASEGT. CDR3 nucleotide sequence: TGTGCCAGCAGTGCTGGCGGGCTAGCGGGAGGCGGGGAGACCCAGTACTTC. It codes for CASSAGGLAGGGETQYF.